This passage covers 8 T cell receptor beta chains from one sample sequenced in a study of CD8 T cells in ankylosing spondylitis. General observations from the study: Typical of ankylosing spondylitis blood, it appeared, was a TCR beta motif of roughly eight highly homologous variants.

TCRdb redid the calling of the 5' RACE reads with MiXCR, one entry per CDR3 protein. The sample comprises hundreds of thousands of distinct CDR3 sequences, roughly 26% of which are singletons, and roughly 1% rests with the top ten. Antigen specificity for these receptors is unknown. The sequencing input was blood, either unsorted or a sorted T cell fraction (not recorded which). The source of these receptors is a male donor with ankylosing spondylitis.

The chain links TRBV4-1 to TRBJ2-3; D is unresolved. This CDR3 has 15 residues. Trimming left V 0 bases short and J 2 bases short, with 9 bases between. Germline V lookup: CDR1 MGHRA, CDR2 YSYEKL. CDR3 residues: CASSQDGRDTDTQYF. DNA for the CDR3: TGCGCCAGCAGCCAAGATGGTAGAGACACAGATACGCAGTATTTT.

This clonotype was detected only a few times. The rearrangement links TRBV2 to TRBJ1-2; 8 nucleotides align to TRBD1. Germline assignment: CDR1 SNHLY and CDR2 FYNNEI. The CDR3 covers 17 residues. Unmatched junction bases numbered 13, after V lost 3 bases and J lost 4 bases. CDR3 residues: CASSEGTGPTAFYGYTF. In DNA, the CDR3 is TGTGCCAGCAGTGAGGGGACAGGCCCCACCGCTTTCTATGGCTACACCTTC.

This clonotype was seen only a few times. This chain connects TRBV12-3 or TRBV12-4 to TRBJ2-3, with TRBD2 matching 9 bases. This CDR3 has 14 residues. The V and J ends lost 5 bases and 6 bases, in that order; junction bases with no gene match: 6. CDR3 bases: TGTGCCAGCAGTCCCCTCAGCGGGAGGGATACGCAGTATTTT. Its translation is CASSPLSGRDTQYF.

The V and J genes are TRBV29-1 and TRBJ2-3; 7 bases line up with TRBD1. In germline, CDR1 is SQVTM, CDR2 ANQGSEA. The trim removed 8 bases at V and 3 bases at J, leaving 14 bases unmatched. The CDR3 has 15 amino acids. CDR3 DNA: TGCAGCATACCCGAAGGGGGCGCGGGTACAGATACGCAGTATTTT. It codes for CSIPEGGAGTDTQYF.

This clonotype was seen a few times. CDR3 coding DNA: TGCGCCAGCCCCGGGCAGGGGAACAACGAGCAGTACGTC. The encoded protein is CASPGQGNNEQYV. The gene calls are TRBV10-1 and TRBJ2-7; weak D call: TRBD1 (6 bases). The germline V and J ends were trimmed by 8 bases and 5 bases, with 16 bases remaining between them. Looked up from germline, CDR1 is WNHNN and CDR2 is SYGVQD (reference sequence). The CDR3 consists of 13 residues.

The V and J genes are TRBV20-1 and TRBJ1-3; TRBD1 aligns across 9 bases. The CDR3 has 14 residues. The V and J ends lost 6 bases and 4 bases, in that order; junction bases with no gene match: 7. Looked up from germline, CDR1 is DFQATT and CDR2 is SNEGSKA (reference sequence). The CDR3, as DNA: TGCAGTGCCACAACAGGGGGCACGGGAAACACCATATATTTT. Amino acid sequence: CSATTGGTGNTIYF.

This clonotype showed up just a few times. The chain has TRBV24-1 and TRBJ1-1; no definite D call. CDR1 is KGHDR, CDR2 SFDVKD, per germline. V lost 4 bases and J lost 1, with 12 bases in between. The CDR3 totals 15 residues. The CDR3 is CATSDSRTGNTEAFF. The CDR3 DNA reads TGTGCCACCAGTGACTCCCGGACTGGGAACACTGAAGCTTTCTTT.

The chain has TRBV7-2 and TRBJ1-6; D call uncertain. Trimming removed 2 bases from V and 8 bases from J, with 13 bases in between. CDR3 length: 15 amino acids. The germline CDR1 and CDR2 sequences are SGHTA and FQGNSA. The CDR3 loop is CASSLLRGRHSPLHF. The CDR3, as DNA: TGTGCCAGCAGCTTATTGAGAGGGAGACATTCACCCCTCCACTTT.